The 21 T cell receptor beta chains presented below share a single source sample, sequenced in a study of preoperative IRX-2 immunotherapy in early breast cancer. As to treatment: preoperative locoregional IRX-2 cytokine immunotherapy. Generated by immunoSEQ multiplex PCR, the TCRdb table keeps only in-frame clones and is missing some. This table has around 10,000 clones, around 85% appearing once. Sequencing used lymph node tissue, obtained before IRX-2 immunotherapy. All receptors come from a human donor with breast cancer.

The chain couples TRBV5-1 to TRBJ2-7, with 15 bases aligning to TRBD2. Trimming at V came to 3 bases and at J to 2 bases, leaving 6 bases not matched to a gene. The CDR3 contains 17 residues. CDR1 SGHRS and CDR2 YFSETQ come from the germline V gene. In DNA form, the CDR3 reads TGCGCCAGCAGCTCTCGGACTAGCGGGAGGGCAGCCTACGAGCAGTACTTC. Translating it yields CASSSRTSGRAAYEQYF.

This clone came up once. The chain carries TRBV15 and TRBJ1-4, with D unclear. CDR3 length: 15 residues. Trimming left V 1 base short and J 5 bases short, with 11 bases between. The germline V gene has CDR1 LNHNV and CDR2 YYDKDF (reference sequence). The CDR3 here is CATSRGPWGNEKLFF. The CDR3, as DNA: TGTGCCACCAGCAGAGGCCCGTGGGGAAATGAAAAACTGTTTTTT.

The chain combines TRBV11-3 with TRBJ1-2; D gene ambiguous. This CDR3 spans 15 amino acids. The V end lost 1 base, the J end lost 2 bases, and 11 bases lay between the germline ends. Per the germline V gene, CDR1 is SGHNT and CDR2 is YENEEA. The CDR3 loop reads CASSLGQASNYGYTF. In DNA, the CDR3 is TGTGCCAGCAGCTTAGGGCAGGCATCCAACTATGGCTACACCTTC.

The table lists this clone with a count of one. The chain employs TRBV7-4 and TRBJ1-5; no firm D call. V dropped 5 bases and J dropped 6 bases, with 11 bases sitting between them. CDR1 and CDR2 from the germline V gene are SGHVT and SQSDAQ. The CDR3 loop spans 13 amino acids. The CDR3: CASSPDLGQPQHF. Written as DNA, the CDR3 is TGTGCCAGCAGCCCGGATTTAGGTCAGCCCCAGCATTTT.

This chain connects TRBV6-8 to TRBJ1-5, with D hard to call. CDR3 size: 13 residues. From germline, CDR1 is MNHGY and CDR2 SAAAGT. Trimming cost V 0 bases and J 3 bases, with 3 bases left between them. The CDR3 region is CASSYSVNQPQHF. Here the CDR3 DNA reads TGTGCCAGCAGTTACTCGGTCAATCAGCCCCAGCATTTT.

To note about this clone: Sequence at one end of the junction differs from germline and may be a read error. The gene calls are TRBV15 and TRBJ2-7; no clear D. Per germline, CDR1 LNHNV and CDR2 YYDKDF (reference sequence). The CDR3 runs to 15 residues. The CDR3 protein is CASSLGPGSPYEQYF. CDR3 in DNA: TGTGCCAGCAGCTTAGGCCCCGGAAGCCCCTACGAGCAGTACTTC. Complete variable domain (other parts from reference TRBV15 and TRBJ2-7): DAMVIQNPRYQVTQFGKPVTLSCSQTLNHNVMYWYQQKSSQAPKLLFHYYDKDFNNEADTPDNFQSRRPNTSFCFLDIRSPGLGDTAMYLCASSLGPGSPYEQYFGPGTRLTVT.

The CDR3 sequence: CASWTGVRAKNIQYF. CDR3 in DNA: TGTGCCAGCTGGACGGGGGTAAGAGCCAAAAACATTCAGTACTTC. The chain employs TRBV6-8 and TRBJ2-4; perhaps TRBD2 as D (6 bases). The length of the CDR3 is 15 residues. Trimming left V 8 bases short and J 0 bases short, with 14 bases between. The germline V gene has CDR1 MNHGY and CDR2 SAAAGT.

The J gene is TRBJ1-1, the V gene TRBV19; no firm D call. Between the trimmed V and J ends, which lost 7 bases and 10 bases, there was a span of 13 bases. The V gene's germline CDR1 is LNHDA and CDR2 SQIVND (reference sequence). This CDR3 has 11 amino acids. CDR3: CASILLGAAFF. DNA for the CDR3: TGTGCCAGTATCCTCTTGGGCGCAGCTTTCTTT.

The CDR3 DNA is TGCGCCAGCAGCTCGACAACTTTCCAAGAGACCCAGTACTTC. Residues: CASSSTTFQETQYF. This chain connects TRBV5-1 to TRBJ2-5; D is undetermined. Germline loops: CDR1 SGHRS, CDR2 YFSETQ. Trimming took off 3 bases at V and 1 base at J, with 10 bases between the two ends. CDR3 length equals 14 residues.

The J gene is TRBJ2-7, the V gene TRBV30; D gene unclear. The CDR3 extends over 14 amino acids. From germline, CDR1 is GTSNPN and CDR2 SVGIG (reference sequence). The V end lost 3 bases, the J end lost 0 bases, and 12 bases lay between the germline ends. CDR3: CAWRRSRDSYEQYF. CDR3 nucleotide sequence: TGTGCCTGGAGGAGGTCTAGGGACTCCTACGAGCAGTACTTC.

The J gene is TRBJ1-2, the V gene TRBV18, with D possibly TRBD1 on 5 matching bases. In germline, CDR1 is KGHSH, CDR2 LQKENI. This CDR3 has 15 amino acids. Deletions cut 0 bases from V and 6 bases from J, with 14 bases between. The CDR3 nucleotides are TGTGCCAGCTCACCACCGTTTGAGGGGCGCGATGGCTACACCTTC. Amino acids: CASSPPFEGRDGYTF.

This sequence joins TRBV11-3 and TRBJ1-1, with a weak D call TRBD1 (5 bases). This CDR3 has 14 residues. Trimming shortened V by 7 bases and J by 1 base, and 13 bases separated the two germline ends. Germline assignment: CDR1 SGHNT and CDR2 YENEEA. CDR3 bases: TGTGCCAGCACCACCTGGGGGGGGAACACTGAAGCTTTCTTT. Protein sequence: CASTTWGGNTEAFF.

J is TRBJ1-4 and V is TRBV6-8; D possibly corresponds to TRBD1 (5 bases). This CDR3 has 14 amino acids. CDR1 is MNHGY and CDR2 is SAAAGT in the germline V gene. V shed 5 bases and J shed 0 bases, with 7 bases lying between them. The CDR3 nucleotides are TGTGCCAGCAGTCAGGGTACAACTAATGAAAAACTGTTTTTT. It yields the protein CASSQGTTNEKLFF.

The rearrangement uses TRBV11-3 and TRBJ1-5; 7 bases fit TRBD1. The CDR3 runs to 15 residues. V was clipped by 4 bases and J by 6 bases; unmatched bases: 9. The germline CDR1 and CDR2 sequences are SGHNT and YENEEA. DNA of the CDR3: TGTGCCAGCAGCTCGGGACAGACCGATATTCAGCCCCAGCATTTT. It specifies CASSSGQTDIQPQHF.

The gene calls are TRBV28 and TRBJ1-4; weak D call: TRBD1 (5 bases). The germline V gene has CDR1 MDHEN and CDR2 SYDVKM. V was cut by 6 bases and J by 5 bases, with 16 bases left in between. This CDR3 is built from 15 residues. CDR3 residues: CASRGRDRPNEKLFF. The CDR3, as DNA: TGTGCCAGCAGAGGTAGGGACCGGCCAAATGAAAAACTGTTTTTT.

This clone came up once. CDR3 loop: CASSPPRQGGMNTEAFF. The DNA for the CDR3 is TGTGCCAGCTCACCCCCTAGACAGGGGGGGATGAACACTGAAGCTTTCTTT. The genes are TRBV18 and TRBJ1-1; 9 nucleotides agree with TRBD1. The CDR3 length is 17 residues. Germline V gene sequence: CDR1 KGHSH, CDR2 LQKENI. Trimming took 3 bases from V and 0 from J; bases not matched to a gene: 8.

This clone was detected only once. The gene calls are TRBV1 and TRBJ2-7; no DNA check was done on the table's D call, TRBD2. TRBV1 is classified as a pseudogene. This CDR3 contains 13 residues. The CDR3 bases are TGCGCCAGCAGCCAATCGGGAGAGTACGAGCAGTACTTC. This sequence encodes CASSQSGEYEQYF.

The rearrangement uses TRBV11-3 and TRBJ1-4; TRBD1 might be the D (5 bases). This CDR3 spans 15 amino acids. Germline-derived CDR1 and CDR2 are SGHNT and YENEEA. V gave up 5 bases and J gave up 0 bases, with 10 bases separating them. DNA for the CDR3: TGTGCCAGCAGCCCCGGGACCGCAACTAATGAAAAACTGTTTTTT. Its translation is CASSPGTATNEKLFF.

The DNA of the CDR3 is TGCGCCAGCAGCCGGCAGGGAGGGGTGAACACTGAAGCTTTCTTT. As protein: CASSRQGGVNTEAFF. V is TRBV5-1 and J is TRBJ1-1, with D perhaps matching TRBD1 (5 bases). V lost 4 bases and J lost 0, with 13 bases in between. The CDR3 has 15 amino acids. CDR1 is SGHRS, CDR2 YFSETQ, per germline.

The genes are TRBV18 and TRBJ2-7; D might be TRBD1 or TRBD2, each matching 6 bases. Trimming cost V 6 bases and J 3 bases, with 12 bases left between them. There are 13 residues in the CDR3. Germline-derived CDR1 and CDR2 are KGHSH and LQKENI. The CDR3 DNA is TGTGCCAGCTCCCGCGGGACAAGCTACGAGCAGTACTTC. As protein: CASSRGTSYEQYF.

V gene TRBV5-1 combines with J gene TRBJ1-4, with TRBD1 matching 7 bases. Germline values: CDR1 SGHRS, CDR2 YFSETQ. The CDR3 totals 17 residues. Unmatched junction bases numbered 15, after V lost 2 bases and J lost 8 bases. The CDR3 spells CASSLVGQRGGVEKLFF. DNA of the CDR3: TGCGCCAGCAGCTTAGTCGGTCAAAGAGGGGGCGTCGAAAAACTGTTTTTT.